The 18 T cell receptor beta chains below come from one sample, sequenced in a study of T cell responses to AZD1222 COVID-19 vaccine. Produced via immunoSEQ multiplex PCR; TCRdb's table is partial and in-frame only. The sample has 150,000 to 200,000 clones, almost 95% seen once. The sequencing used peripheral blood, collected on day 0 of AZD1222 vaccination. These receptors were obtained from an adult in good health.

The chain joins TRBV30 to TRBJ1-3; no clear D. Trimming took off 5 bases at V and 3 bases at J, with 8 bases between the two ends. Germline CDR1 GTSNPN, CDR2 SVGIG (reference sequence). CDR3 size: 12 residues. CDR3 nucleotides: TGTGCCTGGGGGAGCTTTGGAAACACCATATATTTT. As protein: CAWGSFGNTIYF. Full variable domain (remainder filled in from reference TRBV30 and TRBJ1-3): SQTIHQWPATLVQPVGSPLSLECTVEGTSNPNLYWYRQAAGRGLQLLFYSVGIGQISSEVPQNLSASRPQDRQFILSSKKLLLSDSGFYLCAWGSFGNTIYFGEGSWLTVV.

DNA for the CDR3: TGTGCCTGGACCGAAGGGGGGGCCGCCAGGAATGAGCAGTTCTTC. As protein: CAWTEGGAARNEQFF. The chain recombines TRBV30 with TRBJ2-1; possibly TRBD2 for D (7 bases). The CDR3 spans 15 residues. Germline V lookup: CDR1 GTSNPN, CDR2 SVGIG (reference sequence). V dropped 4 bases and J dropped 7 bases, with 20 bases sitting between them.

V gene TRBV6-6 combines with J gene TRBJ2-2; D is undetermined. The CDR3 has 13 amino acids. Germline lookup yields CDR1 MNHNY and CDR2 SVGAGI (reference sequence). V was clipped by 8 bases and J by 5 bases, with 12 bases between them. In DNA form, the CDR3 reads TGTGCCAGCCTCGGAGAGACAACCGGGGAGCTGTTTTTT. Amino acid sequence: CASLGETTGELFF.

The CDR3 reads CAISPLGAGGGRELFF. CDR3 in DNA: TGTGCCATCAGCCCTCTAGGAGCGGGAGGGGGAAGGGAGCTGTTTTTT. The chain uses TRBV10-3 and TRBJ2-2, with 10 bases that match TRBD2. Germline lookup yields CDR1 ENHRY and CDR2 SYGVKD. The CDR3 is made up of 16 amino acids. Trimming at V came to 6 bases and at J to 9 bases, leaving 13 bases not matched to a gene.

The chain recombines TRBV5-5 with TRBJ2-1; the D call may be TRBD1 or TRBD2 (5 bases each). V shed 0 bases and J shed 4 bases, with 8 bases lying between them. The CDR3 has 14 residues. The V gene's germline CDR1 is SGHKS and CDR2 YYEKEE (reference sequence). CDR3 coding DNA: TGTGCCAGCAGCTTGGGGGGACGGTACAATGAGCAGTTCTTC. Translated: CASSLGGRYNEQFF.

In DNA form, the CDR3 reads TGTGCCAGCAGGAATGTAAAGGCGGGTGGCCAGGGCGAGCAGTACTTC. Its protein product is CASRNVKAGGQGEQYF. The chain is built from TRBV3-1 (or the pseudogene TRBV3-2) and TRBJ2-7; D tentatively fits TRBD1 or TRBD2 (5 bases each). Germline CDR1 reads LGHDT; CDR2 reads YNNKEL (reference sequence). This CDR3 has 16 residues. The germline V and J ends were trimmed by 6 bases and 6 bases, with 24 bases remaining between them.

CDR3 nucleotide sequence: TGTGCCAGCAGCTCCTTAGCGGGAGGGCCTCGGTACAATGAGCAGTTCTTC. Protein: CASSSLAGGPRYNEQFF. The V and J genes are TRBV7-9 and TRBJ2-1; 11 positions match TRBD2. This CDR3 region has 17 residues. Germline V lookup: CDR1 SEHNR, CDR2 FQNEAQ (reference sequence). V dropped 4 bases and J dropped 4; count of bases not matched to a gene: 9.

This chain uses TRBV3-1 (or the pseudogene TRBV3-2) with TRBJ2-7, with D possibly TRBD1 on 6 matching bases. V lost 6 bases and J 10 bases, leaving 16 bases between the germline ends. The CDR3 is 12 amino acids. The V gene's germline CDR1 is LGHDT and CDR2 YNNKEL (reference sequence). The CDR3 DNA sequence: TGTGCCAGCAGACTACGCGAAGGGGGACAGTACTTC. Its protein is CASRLREGGQYF.

The rearrangement uses TRBV18 and TRBJ1-5; a possible D gene is TRBD1 (6 bases). The CDR3 sequence is 17 residues long. V lost 1 base and J 2 bases, leaving 15 bases between the germline ends. Germline loops: CDR1 KGHSH, CDR2 LQKENI. CDR3 nucleotides: TGTGCCAGCTCACCACAAAGGTCAGGGGACGGCAATCAGCCCCAGCATTTT. Residues: CASSPQRSGDGNQPQHF.

The chain is built from TRBV7-9 and TRBJ2-7; D may be TRBD1 or TRBD2 (6 bases each). V was trimmed by 4 bases and J by 0 bases, leaving 10 bases between them. This CDR3 region has 14 residues. Germline assignment: CDR1 SEHNR and CDR2 FQNEAQ (reference sequence). DNA for the CDR3: TGTGCCAGCAGCTCCGAGGGGGGCTCCTACGAGCAGTACTTC. Translation gives CASSSEGGSYEQYF.

The V and J genes are TRBV18 and TRBJ2-2, with TRBD2 matching over 11 bases. V lost 3 bases and J lost 0; bases outside the gene matches: 3. The CDR3 totals 17 residues. CDR1 is KGHSH and CDR2 is LQKENI in the germline V gene. CDR3 sequence reads: CASSPLSGRANTGELFF. The CDR3 region has the DNA TGTGCCAGCTCACCCCTTAGCGGGAGGGCGAACACCGGGGAGCTGTTTTTT.

The V call is TRBV11-2, the J call TRBJ2-1; D not certain. This CDR3 spans 13 amino acids. V was trimmed by 1 base and J by 8 bases, leaving 9 bases between them. CDR1 and CDR2 (germline): SGHAT, FQNNGV. This chain's CDR3 is CASSLVMGYEQFF. The CDR3 coding sequence is TGTGCCAGCAGCTTAGTTATGGGCTATGAGCAGTTCTTC.

V usage is TRBV9 and J usage is TRBJ2-7; 7 bases match TRBD1. The length of the CDR3 is 14 residues. The V and J ends lost 4 bases and 5 bases, in that order; junction bases with no gene match: 9. The germline V gene has CDR1 SGDLS and CDR2 YYNGEE. The CDR3 reads CASSLTSTGNEQYF. Here the CDR3 DNA reads TGTGCCAGCAGCCTCACTTCGACAGGGAACGAGCAGTACTTC.

V is TRBV19 and J is TRBJ2-1; no clear D gene. The germline CDR1 and CDR2 sequences are LNHDA and SQIVND (reference sequence). This CDR3 comprises 14 residues. The germline V and J ends were trimmed by 3 bases and 4 bases, with 10 bases remaining between them. CDR3 sequence reads: CASSIGQAYNEQFF. DNA of the CDR3: TGTGCCAGTAGTATCGGGCAGGCGTACAATGAGCAGTTCTTC.

The V call is TRBV11-3, the J call TRBJ2-2; 7 bases are a match to TRBD1. Trimming cost V 4 bases and J 1 base; bases outside gene matches: 6. The CDR3 totals 16 residues. Germline V lookup: CDR1 SGHNT, CDR2 YENEEA. The CDR3 loop reads CASSSAGGQNTGELFF. The CDR3 nucleotides read TGTGCCAGCAGCTCGGCAGGGGGACAGAACACCGGGGAGCTGTTTTTT.

The chain carries TRBV19 and TRBJ2-7, with D perhaps matching TRBD2 (5 bases). Germline loops: CDR1 LNHDA, CDR2 SQIVND (reference sequence). The CDR3 has 14 residues. With 1 base removed from V and 5 bases from J, the gap between germline ends came to 12 bases. The CDR3 bases are TGTGCCAGTAGTATAGGTGGCAGAGGGCACGAGCAGTACTTC. Translated: CASSIGGRGHEQYF.

The rearrangement joins TRBV3-1 (or the pseudogene TRBV3-2) to TRBJ1-1, with a tentative D call TRBD1 (6 bases). V gave up 4 bases and J gave up 8 bases, with 20 bases separating them. The germline CDR1 and CDR2 sequences are LGHDT and YNNKEL (reference sequence). This CDR3 has 15 residues. CDR3 DNA: TGTGCCAGCAGCCTTTCGAGGTTGGGGGCGCCGGAAGCTTTCTTT. Translation: CASSLSRLGAPEAFF.

The rearrangement links TRBV18 to TRBJ1-3; D may be TRBD1 (6 bases). V was clipped by 5 bases and J by 0 bases, with 14 bases between them. The CDR3 has 16 residues. The germline V gene encodes CDR1 KGHSH and CDR2 LQKENI. The DNA of the CDR3 is TGTGCCAGCTCAACAGGGTCCCCTCACTCTGGAAACACCATATATTTT. Translation: CASSTGSPHSGNTIYF.